Included here is one T cell receptor beta chain sequence, with context. The target of this receptor is not known. No much larger clone is present one base from it, and per-base qualities are unavailable. From the cysteine through the phenylalanine, the CDR3 covers 16 amino acids. Only the CDR3 DNA stays, 48 bases, in frame from base 1. According to the germline V gene, CDR1 reads SGHRS and CDR2 reads YFSETQ. Germline trimming amounts to 4 bases on V and 9 bases on J, with 9 as the count of junction bases outside the gene matches. TCRbeta CDR3 regions were amplified from genomic DNA using the immunoSEQ Assay, a bias-controlled multiplex PCR. The published analysis was carried out like this. The number of nucleated cells in each sample was estimated by amplification of reference gene primers within the assay. To quantify the absolute abundance of each unique TCRbeta CDR3 rearrangement, sequence reads were collapsed and filtered. For each sample, productive Simpson clonality was calculated as the square root of Simpson's diversity index across productive rearrangements. This is the immuneACCESS table as TCRdb keeps it, with only in-frame sequences that have V and J called. A part of the clones is gone; compared with another copy, unresolved V genes explain less than half, and the rest is unexplained. Clonal size and the V and J genes are those of that table, whereas D and trimming came from the DNA. Recorded for this sample are over 110,000 clones; around three quarters of them occurred a single time. About 3.6% of the sample lies in the top ten.

The sample belongs to a study of blood T cell repertoires in COVID-19 (dated by TCRdb to 2020 to 2021). Describing the broader study: Samples from collaborators originated in the United States, Italy and Spain and spanned both the acute and convalescent phases of COVID-19. The material from the prospective study consisted of cDNA or gDNA derived from T cells, B-cell-depleted T cells, or PBMCs. The dataset comprised deeply sampled blood TCRbeta repertoires from subjects exposed to, actively infected with, or recovered from COVID-19. The repertoires were released in a freely available public database intended as a resource for research on the immune response to SARS-CoV-2. The samples were drawn from the first 160 participants of the ongoing ImmuneRACE study and from under 1,500 subjects provided by 6 global collaborators. The sample metadata nearly always contained a de-identified subject ID, COVID-19 status, age in years and sex. Where available, HLA class I and class II types were taken from metadata supplied by the sample provider and were not determined by assay-based typing. What the authors observed across the whole study: Clinical and demographic metadata were provided uncurated, with the amount varying by source and participant.

The collaborating institutions used their own protocols to collect whole blood in K2EDTA tubes. Collaborator samples were shipped for TCRbeta analysis as frozen whole blood, isolated PBMCs, or DNA extracted from either sample type. Sequencing used peripheral blood. This TCR derives from a man aged 60-69 years with acute or convalescent COVID-19. The V and J segments used are TRBV5-1 and TRBJ2-1; the central 14 bases match TRBD2. The CDR3 here reads CASSPGLAGVPGEQFF. Here is the DNA: TGCGCCAGCAGCCCGGGACTAGCGGGAGTTCCGGGTGAGCAGTTCTTC.